Detailed here is one T cell receptor beta chain. Sample-barcoded 5' priming and a J-beta primer mix drove a second PCR of roughly 7 to 11 cycles. TCRdb passed the 5' RACE reads through MiXCR, listing each CDR3 protein once. The sample records hundreds of thousands of distinct CDR3 sequences, roughly 50% being singletons. Those donating, healthy Caucasian individuals from Russia, were aged 6 to 90. The sample comes from a study of blood T cells in healthy people across ages. This clonotype originated in a man aged 35 to 55 in good health. The sequencing sample was made of blood.

The CDR3 DNA sequence: TGCGCCAGCAGCTTCTTCCCCACTGGGTCTTCGAAAAACACTGAAGCTTTCTTT. Its translation is CASSFFPTGSSKNTEAFF. This chain joins TRBV5-1 and TRBJ1-1; no definite D call. Between the trimmed V and J ends, which lost 2 bases and 2 bases, there was a span of 22 bases. The CDR3 contains 18 residues. Germline CDR1 reads SGHRS; CDR2 reads YFSETQ.